The TCR beta chain under discussion was sequenced for a study of neurological immune-mediated disorders. Study conclusions and caveats: No sharing of CDR3 amino acid sequences was observed among expanded clones across subjects, suggesting private repertoires in all groups.

In TCRdb, the 5' RACE reads were re-called with MiXCR into one record per CDR3 protein. The data show tens of thousands of distinct CDR3 sequences, 4.5% to 5.5% seen once. Note on this clonotype: As yet, its antigen is unknown. A much larger clone lies one base from this, so it may be a read error.

The sequenced sample consisted of PBMCs. The sequence derives from a man in his thirties or forties with multiple sclerosis.

The CDR3 sequence is CASSLQGTGCRNEQFF. CDR3 coding DNA: TGCGCCAGCAGCTTGCAAGGGACAGGGTGCCGAAATGAGCAGTTCTTC. The chain joins TRBV5-1 to TRBJ2-1, with 9 bases matching TRBD1. Unmatched junction bases numbered 9, after V lost 1 base and J lost 7 bases. This CDR3 has 16 amino acids. Germline V CDR1 and CDR2: SGHRS, YFSETQ.